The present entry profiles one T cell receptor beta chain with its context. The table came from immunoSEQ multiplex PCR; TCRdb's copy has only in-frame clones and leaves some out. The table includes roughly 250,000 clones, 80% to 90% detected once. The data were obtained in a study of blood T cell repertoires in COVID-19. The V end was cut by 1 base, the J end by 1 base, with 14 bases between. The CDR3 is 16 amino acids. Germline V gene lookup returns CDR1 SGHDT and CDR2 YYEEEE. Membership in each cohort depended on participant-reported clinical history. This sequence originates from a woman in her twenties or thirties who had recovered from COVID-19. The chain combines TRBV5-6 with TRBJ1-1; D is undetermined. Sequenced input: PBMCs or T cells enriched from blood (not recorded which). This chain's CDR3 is CASSLPPRLSNTEAFF. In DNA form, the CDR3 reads TGTGCCAGCAGCTTGCCACCCAGGCTATCGAACACTGAAGCTTTCTTT.